The 10 T cell receptor beta chains in this list originate from one sample, sequenced in a study of identifying expanded T cells in peripheral blood. The data were produced by immunoSEQ multiplex PCR, yet TCRdb's version contains in-frame clones alone and is incomplete. Of some 130,000 clones listed, 86% are singletons. The material sequenced was blood. These receptor sequences come from a person aged 18-69 years in good health.

This clone was counted a single time. The chain has TRBV27 and TRBJ1-2, with D possibly matching TRBD1 (5 bases). The V gene lost 5 bases and the J gene lost 8 bases, with 15 bases spanning the gap. This CDR3 has 13 residues. Germline CDR1 reads MNHEY; CDR2 reads SMNVEV (reference sequence). The CDR3 is CASSRGREMGYTF. CDR3 sequence (DNA): TGTGCCAGCAGTCGGGGACGGGAAATGGGCTACACCTTC.

This chain links TRBV9 with TRBJ1-2; maybe TRBD1 (5 bases). Germline CDR1 reads SGDLS; CDR2 reads YYNGEE. CDR3 length equals 16 residues. Deletions cut 3 bases from V and 5 bases from J, with 20 bases between. The CDR3, as DNA: TGTGCCAGCAGCGGAGAGGACACTCCTTTCAATTATGGCTACACCTTC. Amino acids: CASSGEDTPFNYGYTF.

This clone was recorded a few times. The rearrangement joins TRBV6-5 to TRBJ1-3; a possible D gene is TRBD1 (5 bases). Trimming removed 10 bases at V and 8 bases at J, with 12 bases between. This CDR3 has 11 amino acids. Germline V gene lookup returns CDR1 MNHEY and CDR2 SVGAGI. The chain's CDR3 is CATALGHTIYF. In DNA form, the CDR3 reads TGTGCCACCGCCTTGGGACACACCATATATTTT.

The chain has TRBV6-4 and TRBJ1-1; no firm D call. V dropped 6 bases and J dropped 0 bases, with 11 bases sitting between them. CDR1 is MRHNA, CDR2 SNTAGT, per germline. This CDR3 spans 14 amino acids. CDR3 DNA sequence: TGTGCCAGCAGGACGGACCATATGAACACTGAAGCTTTCTTT. Protein: CASRTDHMNTEAFF.

The chain couples TRBV7-3 to TRBJ2-1; D call uncertain. The CDR3 length is 13 residues. V was trimmed by 7 bases and J by 7 bases, leaving 14 bases between them. From germline, CDR1 is SGHTA and CDR2 FQGTGA. The CDR3 coding sequence is TGTGCCAGCACCCTTCAAAACGGGAATGAGCAGTTCTTC. It translates to CASTLQNGNEQFF. The complete variable domain, with remaining parts taken from reference TRBV7-3 and TRBJ2-1, reads GAGVSQTPSNKVTEKGKYVELRCDPISGHTALYWYRQSLGQGPEFLIYFQGTGAADDSGLPNDRFFAVRPEGSVSTLKIQRTERGDSAVYLCASTLQNGNEQFFGPGTRLTVL.

Concerning this clone: Other DNA sequences in the sample encode the same CDR3. V gene TRBV6-1 combines with J gene TRBJ1-2; D is unresolved. Germline CDR1 is MNHNS and CDR2 is SASEGT. The length of the CDR3 is 13 residues. The V end lost 0 bases, the J end lost 4 bases, and 6 bases lay between the germline ends. The CDR3 here is CASSEAGGYGYTF. DNA for the CDR3: TGTGCCAGCAGTGAAGCTGGAGGCTATGGCTACACCTTC.

The chain combines TRBV6-1 with TRBJ2-2; no firm D call. The CDR3 has 13 amino acids. Germline lookup yields CDR1 MNHNS and CDR2 SASEGT. Deletions cut 3 bases from V and 4 bases from J, with 6 bases between. CDR3 amino acids: CASSDTTTGELFF. Written as DNA, the CDR3 is TGTGCCAGCAGTGACACAACCACCGGGGAGCTGTTTTTT.

V and J are TRBV14 and TRBJ2-3; 11 bases map to TRBD2. CDR1 is SGHDN and CDR2 is FVKESK in the germline V gene. This CDR3 has 17 residues. The V segment lost 4 bases and the J segment 2 bases; nucleotides outside the gene matches: 8. CDR3 DNA: TGTGCCAGCAGCCCGCCCGGGACTAGCGGCTTCACAGATACGCAGTATTTT. It codes for CASSPPGTSGFTDTQYF. Full variable domain (remainder filled in from reference TRBV14 and TRBJ2-3): EAGVTQFPSHSVIEKGQTVTLRCDPISGHDNLYWYRRVMGKEIKFLLHFVKESKQDESGMPNNRFLAERTGGTYSTLKVQPAELEDSGVYFCASSPPGTSGFTDTQYFGPGTRLTVL.

The J gene is TRBJ1-2, the V gene TRBV5-4, with 9 bases that match TRBD1. Germline values: CDR1 SGHNT, CDR2 YYREEE (reference sequence). The length of the CDR3 is 15 residues. Losses at the gene ends were 1 base for V and 7 bases for J; bases not matched to a gene: 8. DNA for the CDR3: TGTGCCAGCAGCTTGTTACAGGGGGCGAGAGCTGGCTACACCTTC. Protein: CASSLLQGARAGYTF.

This chain uses TRBV28 with TRBJ2-5; D unclear. V was shortened by 4 bases and J by 3 bases, with 9 bases between the two germline ends. CDR3 length equals 13 residues. The germline V gene has CDR1 MDHEN and CDR2 SYDVKM. The CDR3 coding sequence is TGTGCCAGCAGTTCCCGGCAAGAAGAGACCCAGTACTTC. This codes for CASSSRQEETQYF.